This T cell receptor (beta chain) was recovered during a study of graft-versus-host responses after intestinal transplantation. Study-level results: Present in recipient marrow, GvH clones included some that appeared first in ileum or blood.

Trimming stripped 1 base from V and 5 bases from J, with 8 bases between. The germline V gene encodes CDR1 SGHAT and CDR2 FQNNGV. The CDR3 is made up of 14 amino acids. On this clone: Its antigen is unknown.

Profiled with immunoSEQ multiplex PCR; TCRdb holds only in-frame clones, not every one. This sample has 80,000 to 100,000 clones; around 86% occur once, and the top ten carry about 17%. The input for sequencing was unstimulated CD8+ T cells sorted from spleen or lymph node cells, taken before intestinal transplant. The sequence derives from a human donor who received an intestinal transplant. The gene calls are TRBV11-2 and TRBJ2-2; D is ambiguous. CDR3 amino acids: CASSLGEGTGELFF. Written as DNA, the CDR3 is TGTGCCAGCAGCTTAGGGGAAGGAACCGGGGAGCTGTTTTTT.